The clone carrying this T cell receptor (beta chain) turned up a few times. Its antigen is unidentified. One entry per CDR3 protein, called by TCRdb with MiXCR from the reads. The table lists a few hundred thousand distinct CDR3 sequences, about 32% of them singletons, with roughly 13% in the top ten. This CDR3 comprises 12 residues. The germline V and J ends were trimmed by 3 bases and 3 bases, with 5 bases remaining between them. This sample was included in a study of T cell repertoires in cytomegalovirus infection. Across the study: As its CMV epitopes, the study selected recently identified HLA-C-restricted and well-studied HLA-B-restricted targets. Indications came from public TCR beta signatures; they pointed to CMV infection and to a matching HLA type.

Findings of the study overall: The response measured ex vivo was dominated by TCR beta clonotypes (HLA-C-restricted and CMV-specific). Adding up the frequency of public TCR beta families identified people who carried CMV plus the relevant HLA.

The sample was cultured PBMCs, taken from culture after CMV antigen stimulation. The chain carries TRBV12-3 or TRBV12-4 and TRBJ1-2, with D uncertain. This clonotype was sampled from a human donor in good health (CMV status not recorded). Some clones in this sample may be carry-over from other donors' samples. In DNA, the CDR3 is TGTGCCAGCAGTTTTCGGGACTATGGCTACACCTTC. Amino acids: CASSFRDYGYTF.